This record looks at one T cell receptor beta chain sequence and its context. What it binds is unknown. This sample was included in a study of blood T cells in healthy people across ages. The draw of peripheral blood yielded around 10 milliliters from each donor. This CDR3 contains 15 residues. Germline CDR1 and CDR2: MNHNY and SVGAGI (reference sequence). The junction had 7 bases not matched to a gene; V was cut back by 6 bases and J by 8 bases. The study, taken as a whole, reports: TCR beta diversity per million T cells fell roughly linearly with age.

For the second PCR, which ran for about 7 to 11 cycles, a sample-barcoded 5' primer and a J-beta primer mix were used. Every single cDNA molecule received a tag from a template-switch adaptor with 12 random nucleotides. TCRdb reanalysed the 5' RACE reads using MiXCR and keeps one entry per CDR3 protein. The sample includes around 1,500,000 distinct CDR3 sequences, approximately 42% of them seen just once. The chain employs TRBV6-6 and TRBJ2-2; TRBD1 matches 12 bases. What was sequenced was blood. This receptor was identified in a woman younger than 35 in good health. CDR3: CASRGQGARLGELFF. DNA for the CDR3: TGTGCCAGCAGGGGACAGGGGGCTCGCTTAGGGGAGCTGTTTTTT.